Below are 29 T cell receptor beta chains sequenced from a single sample in a study of CD8+CD57+ T cells in acquired aplastic anemia. The template for TCR beta VDJ and CDR3 sequence profiling was genomic DNA. TCRdb processed the reads anew with MiXCR; each CDR3 protein has one entry. Of about 210,000 distinct CDR3 sequences in the sample, around 60% were seen once. Material: sorted CD4+, CD8+, or CD8+CD57+ T cells (not recorded which) from PBMCs. The receptors come from a human donor in good health.

A few counts support this clonotype. The rearrangement joins TRBV20-1 to TRBJ2-7; no clear D. The germline CDR1 and CDR2 sequences are DFQATT and SNEGSKA (reference sequence). V was pared by 3 bases and J by 0 bases, with 6 bases between. The CDR3 is made up of 12 amino acids. Written as DNA, the CDR3 is TGCAGTGCTAGTTACAGCTCCTACGAGCAGTACTTC. It encodes CSASYSSYEQYF.

J is TRBJ2-7 and V is TRBV14, with D possibly TRBD1 on 5 matching bases. Per germline, CDR1 SGHDN and CDR2 FVKESK. This CDR3 contains 13 residues. Trimming removed 4 bases at V and 4 bases at J, with 11 bases between. Here the CDR3 reads CASSPDRIYEQYF. The CDR3 coding sequence is TGTGCCAGCAGCCCTGACAGAATATACGAGCAGTACTTC.

In nucleotides, the CDR3 is TGCGCCAGCAGTGGGGGGACACACAGGGGGCGAGCCTACGAGCAGTACTTC. This gives the protein CASSGGTHRGRAYEQYF. V and J are TRBV10-2 and TRBJ2-7; 9 nucleotides match TRBD1. Losses at the gene ends were 4 bases for V and 2 bases for J; bases not matched to a gene: 12. Germline CDR1 is WSHSY and CDR2 is SAAADI. This CDR3 has 17 residues.

This clonotype was observed a handful of times. In DNA form, the CDR3 reads TGTGCCAGCAGTGAACCAGCCATCATGAACACTGAAGCTTTCTTT. Encoded protein: CASSEPAIMNTEAFF. The rearrangement joins TRBV2 to TRBJ1-1; D is ambiguous. V lost 2 bases, J lost 0 bases, and 10 bases lay in between. The CDR3 runs to 15 residues. Germline V lookup: CDR1 SNHLY, CDR2 FYNNEI.

The chain combines TRBV7-2 with TRBJ2-7; TRBD1 aligns across 8 bases. Looked up from germline, CDR1 is SGHTA and CDR2 is FQGNSA. Trimming removed 1 base from V and 0 bases from J; junction bases left unmatched: 5. The CDR3 totals 16 residues. The CDR3 here is CASSLGQGPSSYEQYF. Here the CDR3 DNA reads TGTGCCAGCAGCTTAGGACAGGGGCCCAGCTCCTACGAGCAGTACTTC.

At least ten counts were recorded for this clonotype. The chain employs TRBV6-5 and TRBJ1-6; 9 bases are a match to TRBD1. Germline CDR1 and CDR2: MNHEY and SVGAGI. After removal of 5 bases from V and 2 bases from J, the junction contained 10 bases not matched to a gene. The CDR3 loop spans 18 amino acids. The CDR3, as DNA: TGTGCCAGCAGTAGGGAGACAGGGGGGGTAACCTATAATTCACCCCTCCACTTT. It specifies CASSRETGGVTYNSPLHF.

This clonotype was detected once. CDR3 sequence: CSVPGQGSYEQYF. CDR3 DNA sequence: TGCAGCGTTCCGGGACAGGGCTCCTACGAGCAGTACTTC. The V call is TRBV29-1, the J call TRBJ2-7; 9 nucleotides agree with TRBD1. CDR3 length: 13 residues. The V gene's germline CDR1 is SQVTM and CDR2 ANQGSEA. V lost 5 bases, J lost 0 bases, and 2 bases stayed unmatched.

This chain links TRBV20-1 with TRBJ1-4, with 9 bases aligning to TRBD1. Germline assignment: CDR1 DFQATT and CDR2 SNEGSKA (reference sequence). The junction had 5 bases not matched to a gene; V was cut back by 4 bases and J by 5 bases. There are 14 residues in the CDR3. The CDR3 sequence is CSATLGTGNEKLFF. CDR3 nucleotides: TGCAGTGCTACCCTTGGGACAGGGAATGAAAAACTGTTTTTT.

This clonotype was counted ten times or more. The CDR3 here is CASRGLVGETQYF. For the CDR3, the DNA is TGTGCCAGCAGGGGACTAGTCGGGGAGACCCAGTACTTC. V and J are TRBV2 and TRBJ2-5; TRBD2 aligns across 8 bases. This CDR3 has 13 residues. Trimming removed 6 bases from V and 5 bases from J; junction bases left unmatched: 5. Looked up from germline, CDR1 is SNHLY and CDR2 is FYNNEI.

The V gene is TRBV27, the J gene TRBJ2-2; 8 bases agree with TRBD1. This CDR3 has 14 residues. V dropped 8 bases and J dropped 7; count of bases not matched to a gene: 9. The germline V gene has CDR1 MNHEY and CDR2 SMNVEV (reference sequence). CDR3 DNA sequence: TGTGCCAGCGGCTCGACAGGGGCGGGCGGGGAGCTGTTTTTT. It is translated as CASGSTGAGGELFF.

This rearrangement joins TRBV7-9 to TRBJ1-6; the D gene is possibly TRBD1 (5 bases). The CDR3 loop spans 13 amino acids. In germline, CDR1 is SEHNR, CDR2 FQNEAQ (reference sequence). V was cut by 4 bases and J by 9 bases, with 10 bases left in between. The CDR3 is CASSSGLGSPLHF. The DNA for the CDR3 is TGTGCCAGCAGCTCGGGACTTGGTTCACCCCTCCACTTT.

This clonotype was seen repeatedly, ten times or more. The chain uses TRBV7-9 and TRBJ2-5; 10 bases match TRBD1. V lost 5 bases, J lost 5 bases, and 14 bases stayed unmatched. CDR1 and CDR2 from the germline V gene are SEHNR and FQNEAQ (reference sequence). This CDR3 has 17 residues. Here the CDR3 reads CASSPTNGQGGFETQYF. In nucleotides, the CDR3 is TGTGCCAGCAGCCCAACAAACGGACAGGGGGGCTTCGAGACCCAGTACTTC.

This chain connects TRBV20-1 to TRBJ1-6; 7 bases line up with TRBD1. Germline values: CDR1 DFQATT, CDR2 SNEGSKA (reference sequence). The CDR3 contains 16 residues. The V gene end was trimmed by 2 bases and the J gene end by 4 bases; junction bases not matched to a gene: 8. The CDR3 nucleotides are TGCAGTGCTAGACTCCTCGGACAGGATTATAATTCACCCCTCCACTTT. Translated, it gives CSARLLGQDYNSPLHF.

There are many counts of this clonotype. This chain connects TRBV5-8 to TRBJ1-6, with D possibly matching TRBD1 (6 bases). The CDR3 consists of 14 residues. V was cut by 4 bases and J by 7 bases, with 12 bases left in between. Germline assignment: CDR1 SGHTS and CDR2 YDEGEE. CDR3 loop: CASSGDISNSPLHF. CDR3 DNA sequence: TGTGCCAGCAGCGGGGACATTTCCAATTCACCCCTCCACTTT.

V is TRBV24-1 and J is TRBJ2-5, with no clear D. V was shortened by 2 bases and J by 6 bases, with 12 bases between the two germline ends. CDR3 size: 14 residues. CDR1 and CDR2 (germline): KGHDR, SFDVKD. CDR3 loop: CATSDSGDGQTQYF. The CDR3 nucleotides are TGTGCCACCAGTGATTCAGGAGATGGTCAGACCCAGTACTTC.

Comment on this clonotype: A single base separates this from a much larger clone, so it may be a read error. The rearrangement joins TRBV7-9 to TRBJ2-5, with D perhaps given as TRBD1 or TRBD2 (6 bases each). The V gene lost 1 base and the J gene lost 13 bases, with 19 bases spanning the gap. Germline loops: CDR1 SEHNR, CDR2 FQNEAQ (reference sequence). The CDR3 spans 14 residues. The DNA of the CDR3 is TGTGCCAGCAGCTTAGATGGGTCGGGGGACACCGCGTACTTC. It encodes CASSLDGSGDTAYF.

This clonotype showed up many times. The chain uses TRBV9 and TRBJ2-5, with 11 bases matching TRBD2. Losses at the gene ends were 3 bases for V and 3 bases for J; bases not matched to a gene: 7. Germline V gene sequence: CDR1 SGDLS, CDR2 YYNGEE. The CDR3 loop spans 16 amino acids. CDR3 region: CASSALLAGVEETQYF. CDR3 coding DNA: TGTGCCAGCAGCGCACTACTAGCGGGGGTTGAAGAGACCCAGTACTTC.

As regards this clonotype: One end of the junction varies from germline; a read error may be responsible. This chain links TRBV6-1 with TRBJ2-5; 8 positions agree with TRBD2. CDR3 length: 10 residues. Germline assignment: CDR1 MNHNS and CDR2 SASEGT. The CDR3: CASSDSGISF. The CDR3 DNA reads TGTGCCAGCAGTGATAGCGGGATTTCATTC.

The chain carries TRBV7-9 and TRBJ2-5; 10 nucleotides align to TRBD1. The CDR3 is 13 amino acids. V dropped 8 bases and J dropped 5; count of bases not matched to a gene: 5. Per germline, CDR1 SEHNR and CDR2 FQNEAQ (reference sequence). The CDR3 sequence is CASRSDRGETQYF. DNA for the CDR3: TGTGCCAGCCGCTCGGACAGGGGGGAGACCCAGTACTTC.

The chain couples TRBV20-1 to TRBJ2-3; D is possibly TRBD1 or TRBD2 (6 bases each). This CDR3 is 13 amino acids long. V lost 5 bases, J lost 8 bases, and 17 bases lay in between. Germline V CDR1 and CDR2: DFQATT, SNEGSKA (reference sequence). The CDR3 loop is CSASQEGVGTQYF. DNA of the CDR3: TGCAGTGCTTCCCAGGAGGGGGTGGGTACGCAGTATTTT.

The chain carries TRBV15 and TRBJ1-2; 10 bases map to TRBD1. CDR3 size: 15 residues. V was pared by 2 bases and J by 6 bases, with 6 bases of the junction left unmatched. The germline V gene has CDR1 LNHNV and CDR2 YYDKDF (reference sequence). CDR3 in DNA: TGTGCCACCAGCAGACTTGGACAGGGGGAGGATGGCTACACCTTC. This encodes CATSRLGQGEDGYTF.

In this sample, this clonotype turned up a few times. The rearrangement joins TRBV10-3 to TRBJ2-2; TRBD1 matches at 8 bases. Germline V lookup: CDR1 ENHRY, CDR2 SYGVKD. V lost 2 bases to trimming and J lost 1 base; unmatched junction nucleotides: 3. The CDR3 runs 16 residues. CDR3 coding DNA: TGTGCCATCAGTGAGGGCAGGGGGCTGAACACCGGGGAGCTGTTTTTT. Translated: CAISEGRGLNTGELFF.

This rearrangement joins TRBV19 to TRBJ2-2; maybe TRBD1 (6 bases). Between the trimmed V and J ends, which lost 7 bases and 4 bases, there was a span of 16 bases. The CDR3 covers 15 residues. Germline CDR1 LNHDA, CDR2 SQIVND (reference sequence). CDR3 coding DNA: TGTGCCAGTACCCAAGGGGGAGAACTCACCGGGGAGCTGTTTTTT. Translated, it gives CASTQGGELTGELFF.

The genes are TRBV12-3 or TRBV12-4 and TRBJ1-2, with a possible D match to TRBD1 (5 bases). Trimming took off 5 bases at V and 2 bases at J, with 12 bases between the two ends. CDR3 length equals 14 residues. The CDR3 loop is CASSDAPGNYGYTF. The DNA for the CDR3 is TGTGCCAGCAGTGACGCCCCAGGGAACTATGGCTACACCTTC.

This clonotype was counted a single time. This chain connects TRBV24-1 to TRBJ1-1; D unresolved. CDR3 length: 15 residues. Germline V lookup: CDR1 KGHDR, CDR2 SFDVKD. The V end lost 0 bases, the J end lost 3 bases, and 10 bases lay between the germline ends. CDR3 sequence (DNA): TGTGCCACCAGTGATTTGGACCCGAAGGACACTGAAGCTTTCTTT. Its translation: CATSDLDPKDTEAFF.

This clonotype was observed at least ten times. This rearrangement joins TRBV3-1 to TRBJ2-3, with D hard to call. V was clipped by 2 bases and J by 6 bases, with 6 bases between them. The CDR3 loop spans 12 amino acids. The germline V gene has CDR1 LGHDT and CDR2 YNNKEL (reference sequence). This chain's CDR3 is CASSQSPDTQYF. In nucleotides, the CDR3 is TGTGCCAGCAGCCAAAGTCCCGATACGCAGTATTTT.

The chain uses TRBV19 and TRBJ2-7; D may be TRBD1 or TRBD2 (7 bases each). The CDR3 is 14 amino acids. The V and J ends lost 5 bases and 1 base respectively, with 12 bases between them. Germline V lookup: CDR1 LNHDA, CDR2 SQIVND (reference sequence). CDR3 nucleotides: TGTGCCAGTAGTCACAGGGGAGGGTCCTACGAGCAGTACTTC. Its translation is CASSHRGGSYEQYF.

This chain connects TRBV5-5 to TRBJ1-6, with unresolved D. CDR1 SGHKS and CDR2 YYEKEE come from the germline V gene (reference sequence). This CDR3 is built from 16 residues. V was clipped by 7 bases and J by 0 bases, with 14 bases between them. The CDR3 loop reads CASGLGRSSYNSPLHF. Here the CDR3 DNA reads TGTGCCAGCGGTTTGGGCCGCAGCTCCTATAATTCACCCCTCCACTTT.

This clonotype was counted between two and nine times. It may be a read error: a sequence one base away is much more abundant. The chain carries TRBV6-5 and TRBJ2-2; TRBD1 is a possible D gene (5 bases). This CDR3 has 14 residues. Germline-derived CDR1 and CDR2 are MNHEY and SVGAGI. The CDR3: CASSYGAKTGELFF. For the CDR3, the DNA is TGTGCCAGCAGCTATGGGGCGAAAACCGGGGAGCTGTTTTTT.